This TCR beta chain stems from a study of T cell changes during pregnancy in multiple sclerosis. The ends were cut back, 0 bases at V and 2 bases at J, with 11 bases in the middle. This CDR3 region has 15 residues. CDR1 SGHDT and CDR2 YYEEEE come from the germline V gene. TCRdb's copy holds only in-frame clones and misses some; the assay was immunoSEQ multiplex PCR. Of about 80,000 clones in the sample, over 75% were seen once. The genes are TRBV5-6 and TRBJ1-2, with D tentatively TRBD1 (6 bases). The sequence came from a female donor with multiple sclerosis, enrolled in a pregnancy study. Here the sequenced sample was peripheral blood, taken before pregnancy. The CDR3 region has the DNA TGTGCCAGCAGCTTGGAGGGTCAGGGGAACTATGGCTACACCTTC. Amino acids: CASSLEGQGNYGYTF.